These T cell receptor beta chains were read from a single sample in a study of T cell responses to AZD1222 COVID-19 vaccine. The repertoire was sequenced with immunoSEQ multiplex PCR; TCRdb's copy has only in-frame clones and lacks some. The sample lists more than 70,000 clones; approximately 90% were seen once. This specimen consisted of peripheral blood, obtained 28 days after the second AZD1222 dose. The receptor source for this set is an adult who received the AZD1222 COVID-19 vaccine. CDR3s include the opening cysteine and the closing phenylalanine or tryptophan. Each record gives: J gene, clone size, D gene, V gene, CDR3 DNA, CDR3 protein. The D gene is left open where the match is weak. Expanded clones get a size class; other rows say once, few or many, or leave the size out.

>TRBJ2-3|-|TRBD2|TRBV2
TGTGCCAGCGGGGGAGGACTAGCGGGAGTAGAAGATACGCAGTATTTT
CASGGGLAGVEDTQYF
>TRBJ1-1|once|-|TRBV18
TGTGCCAGCCGGAACTCCAAGTTCACTGAAGCTTTCTTT
CASRNSKFTEAFF
>TRBJ2-7|-|-|TRBV2
TGTGCCAGCAGTGAGGAGCGGGCCGACTCCTACGAGCAGTACTTC
CASSEERADSYEQYF
>TRBJ1-4|-|TRBD1|TRBV6-1
TGTGCCAGCAGTTTACAGGGGGTTAATGAAAAACTGTTTTTT
CASSLQGVNEKLFF
>TRBJ2-7|once|-|TRBV12-5
TGTGCTAGTGAAGGGGACCCAGGGGACGAGCAGTACTTC
CASEGDPGDEQYF
>TRBJ2-7|-|TRBD2|TRBV5-1
TGCGCCAGCAAGACTAGCGGTTTCTCCTACGAGCAGTACTTC
CASKTSGFSYEQYF
>TRBJ2-7|-|TRBD2|TRBV5-1
TGCGCCAGCAGCTCTAGCGGGAGGGTGGACGAGCAGTACTTC
CASSSSGRVDEQYF
>TRBJ2-5|-|-|TRBV18
TGTGCCAGCTCACAACCACGTGGACAGAAAGAGACCCAGTACTTC
CASSQPRGQKETQYF
>TRBJ2-7|-|-|TRBV6-4
TGTGCCAGCCTCCACCACCAGCGGAGAAGCTACGAGCAGTACTTC
CASLHHQRRSYEQYF
>TRBJ1-5|-|-|TRBV19
TGTGCCAGTAGTGAGCGGGATGATCAGCCCCAGCATTTT
CASSERDDQPQHF
>TRBJ1-2|-|TRBD1|TRBV27
TGTGCCAGCAGTCCCAGACAGGGAGGGGGTGGCTACACCTTC
CASSPRQGGGGYTF
>TRBJ2-7|-|TRBD1|TRBV29-1
TGCAGCGTTCGGACAGGGATGGGCGAGCAGTACTTC
CSVRTGMGEQYF
>TRBJ2-2|-|-|TRBV19
TGTGCCAGTAGTATAAAAGCAGGGGCCACCGGGGAGCTGTTTTTT
CASSIKAGATGELFF
>TRBJ2-5|-|-|TRBV11-2
TGTGCCAGCAGCCCCGGTATAGAGGAGAAGACCCAGTACTTC
CASSPGIEEKTQYF
>TRBJ2-7|-|-|TRBV30
TGTGCCTGGAGTGTTGGGCTAGCGTACGAGCAGTACTTC
CAWSVGLAYEQYF
>TRBJ2-2|-|-|TRBV19
TGTGCCAGTAGACGGGTAGGACCCTCGAACACCGGGGAGCTGTTTTTT
CASRRVGPSNTGELFF
>TRBJ2-7|-|-|TRBV7-9
TGTGCCAGCAGCTTAGTCGATAGGTACGAGCAGTACTTC
CASSLVDRYEQYF
>TRBJ1-4|-|-|TRBV14
TGTGCCAGCAGCCAAGACTTGCCAGGCATGTCGGAAAAACTGTTTTTT
CASSQDLPGMSEKLFF
>TRBJ1-1|-|-|TRBV9
TGTGCCAGCAGCGCGATGGCGGACATAAACACTGAAGCTTTCTTT
CASSAMADINTEAFF
>TRBJ2-5|-|-|TRBV7-9
TGTGCCAGCAGCTGGTCGTCGGGGAAAGAGACCCAGTACTTC
CASSWSSGKETQYF
>TRBJ2-7|-|-|TRBV7-9
TGTGCCAGCAGCTTAGTGGGGGAAGGGGCCTACGAGCAGTACTTC
CASSLVGEGAYEQYF
>TRBJ2-7|-|-|TRBV25-1
TGTGCCAGCAGTGCACCGCGGGTATCCGAGCAGTACTTC
CASSAPRVSEQYF
>TRBJ1-5|-|-|TRBV3-1/TRBV3-2
TGTGCCAGCAGCCAAGTTCCAGGGTCGGTGCAGCCCCAGCATTTT
CASSQVPGSVQPQHF
>TRBJ2-1|-|-|TRBV28
TGTGCCAGCAGTTTATTGTTACAGAACTACAATGAGCAGTTCTTC
CASSLLLQNYNEQFF
>TRBJ1-5|-|-|TRBV19
TGTGCCAGTAGTATAGAGCGGCAGCCCCAGCATTTT
CASSIERQPQHF
>TRBJ2-7|-|-|TRBV4-3
TGCGCCAGCAGCCAAGAGGGTTACTACGAGCAGTACTTC
CASSQEGYYEQYF
>TRBJ1-5|-|-|TRBV6-1
TGTGCCAGCAGTGTCTCGCCCGACCCCTCCAATCAGCCCCAGCATTTT
CASSVSPDPSNQPQHF
>TRBJ2-7|-|TRBD1|TRBV19
TGTGCCAGTACCTCGACAGGGGGCGCGGGAAGGTACGAGCAGTACTTC
CASTSTGGAGRYEQYF
>TRBJ2-1|once|TRBD2|TRBV13
TGTGCCAGCAGCTCTAGCGGGGCCCACAATGAGCAGTTCTTC
CASSSSGAHNEQFF
>TRBJ2-7|-|-|TRBV30
TGTGCCTGGAGGGGGGACGGGGAGCAGTACTTC
CAWRGDGEQYF
>TRBJ2-1|-|TRBD2|TRBV5-6
TGTGCCAGCAGCTTGGGACTAGCGGGAGGATTCCGGTTCTTC
CASSLGLAGGFRFF
>TRBJ2-7|-|TRBD2|TRBV5-1
TGCGCCAGCAGCTTGGCCGCGCTAGCGGGAGATGAGCAGTACTTC
CASSLAALAGDEQYF
>TRBJ1-5|-|-|TRBV3-1/TRBV3-2
TGTGCCAGCAGCCGTCTACCCGGGCAGCTACGCAATCAGCCCCAGCATTTT
CASSRLPGQLRNQPQHF
>TRBJ1-5|-|-|TRBV6-6
TGTGCCAGCAGTTGGGGGGCCTTAGATCAGCCCCAGCATTTT
CASSWGALDQPQHF
>TRBJ2-4|-|TRBD1|TRBV20-1
TGCAGTGCCCAGACAGGGGACATTCAGTACTTC
CSAQTGDIQYF
>TRBJ1-3|-|-|TRBV29-1
TGCAGCGTTGAAGGGTGGGGAAACACCATATATTTT
CSVEGWGNTIYF
>TRBJ2-7|once|-|TRBV29-1
TGCAGCGTTTGGACATCTTCCTACGAGCAGTACTTC
CSVWTSSYEQYF
>TRBJ2-1|once|-|TRBV30
TGTGCCTGGAGTGGCGGGGCGGGGGCAATTAATGAGCAGTTCTTC
CAWSGGAGAINEQFF
>TRBJ2-7|-|TRBD1|TRBV28
TGTGCCAGCAGTTTGGGACAGGGGCCCTACGAGCAGTACTTC
CASSLGQGPYEQYF
>TRBJ2-3|-|-|TRBV7-9
TGTGCCAGCAGCTTAGGGACAACAGATACGCAGTATTTT
CASSLGTTDTQYF
>TRBJ2-7|-|-|TRBV3-1/TRBV3-2
TGTGCCAGCAGCCAAGAGTTCGGCGGAAAGACACCACCTACCTCCGAGCAGTACTTC
CASSQEFGGKTPPTSEQYF
>TRBJ2-2|-|TRBD2|TRBV9
TGTGCCAGCAGCGTAGGACTAGCGCCCAACACCGGGGAGCTGTTTTTT
CASSVGLAPNTGELFF
>TRBJ1-2|-|-|TRBV10-3
TGTGCCATCAGTGAGAGGGGCCAATCTAACTATGGCTACACCTTC
CAISERGQSNYGYTF
>TRBJ1-2|-|-|TRBV6-1
TGTGCCAGCAGTGACCCAGGGGAGGGCTACACCTTC
CASSDPGEGYTF
>TRBJ2-4|once|-|TRBV2
TGTGCCAGCAAGGCGGGAAATTTGGACATTCAGTACTTC
CASKAGNLDIQYF
>TRBJ1-4|-|-|TRBV13
TGTGCCAGCAGCCACAGAGATATCTCTGAAAAACTGTTTTTT
CASSHRDISEKLFF
>TRBJ1-1|-|-|TRBV20-1
TGCACCGTGGCGTTGGGCACTGAAGCTTTCTTT
CTVALGTEAFF
>TRBJ2-2|-|-|TRBV13
TGTGCCACCCTAGGGCCCCCCCCGAACACCGGGGAGCTGTTTTTT
CATLGPPPNTGELFF
>TRBJ2-1|-|TRBD1|TRBV6-5
TGTGCCAGCAGTTACTCGACAGGGATCGTCTACAATGAGCAGTTCTTC
CASSYSTGIVYNEQFF
>TRBJ1-6|-|-|TRBV5-1
TGCGCCAGCAGCTGGACAGTAGATAATTCACCCCTCCACTTT
CASSWTVDNSPLHF
>TRBJ1-3|-|-|TRBV19
TGTGCCAGTAGTATACCCGGTCCTGGAAACACCATATATTTT
CASSIPGPGNTIYF
>TRBJ1-4|-|-|TRBV7-8
TGTGCCAGCAGCTTAGACGAGGCTAATGAAAAACTGTTTTTT
CASSLDEANEKLFF
>TRBJ2-1|-|TRBD1|TRBV28
TGTGCCAGCAGGCCAGGACAGGGGTTCTACAATGAGCAGTTCTTC
CASRPGQGFYNEQFF
>TRBJ1-5|-|TRBD1|TRBV19
TGTGCCAGTAGTATCCTCGGGACAGGGGGCTTAAATCAGCCCCAGCATTTT
CASSILGTGGLNQPQHF
>TRBJ2-4|-|TRBD2|TRBV10-3
TGTGCCATCAGTCCTACGACCGGGACTAGCGGGAACCGAGACATTCAGTACTTC
CAISPTTGTSGNRDIQYF
>TRBJ1-2|-|-|TRBV15
TGTGCCACCAGCAGAACGACCCCTCCAGGGGCGGAAGGCTACACCTTC
CATSRTTPPGAEGYTF
>TRBJ1-3|-|TRBD1|TRBV10-3
TGTGCCATCAGTGCGTCTCCAGGGACAGGAATCCCTAACACCATATATTTT
CAISASPGTGIPNTIYF
>TRBJ2-1|-|TRBD2|TRBV5-5
TGTGCCAGCAGCTTGAATCGTGCGGGAGGGCAAAATGAGCAGTTCTTC
CASSLNRAGGQNEQFF
>TRBJ2-3|-|TRBD2|TRBV9
TGTGCCAGCAGCGCGGGGGGGCTAGCGGGCACAGATACGCAGTATTTT
CASSAGGLAGTDTQYF
>TRBJ2-7|-|-|TRBV5-1
TGCGCCAGCAGCTTGGCCTACGAGCAGTACTTC
CASSLAYEQYF